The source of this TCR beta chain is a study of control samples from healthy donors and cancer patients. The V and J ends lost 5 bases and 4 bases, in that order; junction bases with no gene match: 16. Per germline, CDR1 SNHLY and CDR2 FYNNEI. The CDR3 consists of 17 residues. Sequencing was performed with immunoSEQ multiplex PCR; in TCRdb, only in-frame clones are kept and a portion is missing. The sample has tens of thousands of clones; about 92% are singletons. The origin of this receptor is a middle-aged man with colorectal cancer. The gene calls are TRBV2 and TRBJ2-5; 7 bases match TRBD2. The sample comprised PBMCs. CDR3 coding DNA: TGTGCCAGCAGTAAAAGCGGGGCCGGACTACTTACAGAGACCCAGTACTTC. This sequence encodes CASSKSGAGLLTETQYF.